Listed below are T cell receptor beta chains from one sample, sequenced in a study of blood T cell repertoires in COVID-19. Produced via immunoSEQ multiplex PCR; TCRdb's table is partial and in-frame only. Among 200,000 or so clones listed, about four fifths were seen once. What was sequenced was peripheral blood. Receptors originate from a woman over 75 with COVID-19, enrolled during active disease. Both conserved end residues are part of each CDR3. Each record gives: clone size, CDR3 length, J gene, V gene, D gene, CDR3 protein, CDR3 DNA. A D gene is named only where the DNA matches it firmly. Expanded clones get a size class; other rows say once, few or many, or leave the size out.

-,15,TRBJ2-1,TRBV24-1,TRBD2,CATSDPGLAHNEQFF,TGTGCCACCAGTGATCCGGGACTAGCGCACAATGAGCAGTTCTTC
-,15,TRBJ2-3,TRBV5-1,TRBD2,CASSGGLTSTDTQYF,TGCGCCAGCAGCGGGGGACTAACCAGCACAGATACGCAGTATTTT
-,16,TRBJ1-2,TRBV25-1,TRBD1,CASSDPGTEFNYGYTF,TGTGCCAGCAGTGACCCCGGGACAGAATTTAACTATGGCTACACCTTC
-,12,TRBJ1-5,TRBV27,-,CASSFGDQPQHF,TGTGCCAGCAGTTTCGGGGATCAGCCCCAGCATTTT
once,13,TRBJ2-1,TRBV29-1,TRBD2,CSARTSGINEQFF,TGCAGCGCTCGGACTAGCGGGATCAATGAGCAGTTCTTC
-,15,TRBJ2-7,TRBV6-5,TRBD1,CASRSSTGAPYEQYF,TGTGCCAGCAGGAGCTCTACAGGGGCGCCCTACGAGCAGTACTTC
few,16,TRBJ2-1,TRBV5-1,-,CASRVKLPGQNNEQFF,TGCGCCAGCAGGGTGAAACTTCCGGGACAAAACAATGAGCAGTTCTTC
-,15,TRBJ2-1,TRBV27,TRBD2,CASSLAGTSVNEQFF,TGTGCCAGCAGTTTAGCTGGGACTAGCGTCAATGAGCAGTTCTTC
-,15,TRBJ2-7,TRBV24-1,TRBD1,CATSESGGMAYEQYF,TGTGCCACCAGTGAGTCAGGGGGAATGGCCTACGAGCAGTACTTC
-,14,TRBJ1-5,TRBV10-3,TRBD1,CAINDRGRNQPQHF,TGTGCCATCAACGACAGGGGGCGCAATCAGCCCCAGCATTTT
few,14,TRBJ2-7,TRBV14,-,CASSHEQSSYEQYF,TGTGCCAGCAGCCATGAACAGTCCTCCTACGAGCAGTACTTC
-,15,TRBJ2-7,TRBV5-6,TRBD1,CASSLNYRGFDEQYF,TGTGCCAGCAGCTTGAACTACAGGGGGTTCGACGAGCAGTACTTC
-,12,TRBJ2-1,TRBV28,-,CASRTQDNEQFF,TGTGCCAGCAGGACCCAGGACAATGAGCAGTTCTTC
-,14,TRBJ2-1,TRBV18,TRBD1,CASSPYRQGDEQFF,TGTGCCAGCTCACCTTACCGACAGGGGGATGAGCAGTTCTTC
-,13,TRBJ1-2,TRBV7-2,-,CASSTGPNYGYTF,TGTGCCAGCAGCACTGGGCCTAACTATGGCTACACCTTC
few,16,TRBJ1-2,TRBV5-1,TRBD1,CASSLDPGTGSSGYTF,TGCGCCAGCAGCTTGGATCCCGGGACAGGGAGCTCTGGCTACACCTTC
few,17,TRBJ2-1,TRBV3-1/TRBV3-2,TRBD2,CASSQDRRTRWIFGQFF,TGTGCCAGCAGCCAAGATCGGCGGACTAGGTGGATTTTTGGGCAGTTCTTC
-,17,TRBJ2-7,TRBV9,TRBD2,CASSVEGAGGIHYEQYF,TGTGCCAGCAGCGTAGAAGGAGCGGGGGGCATTCATTACGAGCAGTACTTC
-,15,TRBJ1-5,TRBV27,-,CATGRGSEGNQPQHF,TGTGCCACCGGAAGGGGGTCCGAAGGCAATCAGCCCCAGCATTTT
-,16,TRBJ2-7,TRBV6-2/TRBV6-3,-,CASSGTTGTPPYEQYF,TGTGCCAGCAGTGGCACAACCGGGACTCCCCCCTACGAGCAGTACTTC
-,15,TRBJ2-1,TRBV11-1,TRBD1,CASSHRDRYFNEQFF,TGTGCCAGCAGCCACCGGGACAGGTACTTCAATGAGCAGTTCTTC
-,15,TRBJ1-1,TRBV7-9,-,CASSLIITGTLKAFF,TGTGCCAGCAGCTTAATTATAACAGGCACTCTAAAAGCTTTCTTT
-,15,TRBJ2-1,TRBV5-5,TRBD2,CASSLSGTIAGEQFF,TGTGCCAGCAGCTTGTCCGGGACTATCGCGGGGGAGCAGTTCTTC
-,12,TRBJ1-2,TRBV5-4,-,CASSFGTQGYTF,TGTGCCAGCAGCTTCGGGACACAGGGCTACACCTTC
-,17,TRBJ2-1,TRBV19,-,CASSSYRGGNLNNEQFF,TGTGCCAGTAGTTCTTACAGGGGAGGAAACCTTAACAATGAGCAGTTCTTC
-,15,TRBJ1-5,TRBV4-1,TRBD1,CASSQPDRGGLDQHF,TGCGCCAGCAGCCAGCCCGACAGGGGAGGGTTAGACCAGCATTTT
few,14,TRBJ1-6,TRBV6-5,-,CASRGQGLNSPLHF,TGTGCCAGCCGAGGGCAGGGACTAAATTCACCCCTCCACTTT
-,13,TRBJ2-1,TRBV7-9,-,CASSWAGNNEQFF,TGTGCCAGCAGCTGGGCGGGGAACAATGAGCAGTTCTTC
-,12,TRBJ1-4,TRBV28,-,CASSFRGISDPF,TGTGCCAGCAGTTTCAGGGGAATCAGCGACCCTTTT
-,17,TRBJ2-1,TRBV7-2,-,CASSQPAAPVALNEQFF,TGTGCCAGCAGTCAGCCGGCGGCCCCGGTAGCCCTCAATGAGCAGTTCTTC
-,15,TRBJ1-2,TRBV10-3,-,CAISESLNSNYGYTF,TGTGCCATCAGTGAGTCGTTAAACTCTAACTATGGCTACACCTTC
-,11,TRBJ2-7,TRBV7-2,-,CASSSSGEQYF,TGTGCCAGCAGCTCCTCAGGGGAGCAGTACTTC
few,16,TRBJ1-2,TRBV4-1,-,CASSLQPDRTFYGYTF,TGCGCCAGCAGCCTCCAACCTGACAGGACCTTCTATGGCTACACCTTC
-,15,TRBJ1-2,TRBV9,TRBD1,CASSVVGPGGYGYTF,TGTGCCAGCAGCGTAGTAGGTCCAGGGGGCTATGGCTACACCTTC
few,17,TRBJ2-1,TRBV11-2,TRBD2,CASSLAPGGSSYNEQFF,TGTGCCAGCAGCTTAGCCCCCGGCGGGAGCTCCTACAATGAGCAGTTCTTC
-,15,TRBJ2-3,TRBV3-1/TRBV3-2,TRBD2,CASSQREPYTDTQYF,TGTGCCAGCAGCCAGCGGGAGCCCTACACAGATACGCAGTATTTT
-,17,TRBJ2-3,TRBV7-9,-,CASSLVGSRATADTQYF,TGTGCCAGCAGCTTAGTGGGCTCCCGAGCCACGGCAGATACGCAGTATTTT
few,14,TRBJ1-3,TRBV3-1/TRBV3-2,-,CASSQQGGGNTIYF,TGTGCCAGCAGCCAGCAGGGTGGTGGAAACACCATATATTTT
-,16,TRBJ2-1,TRBV19,TRBD2,CASSATLRGVKNEQFF,TGTGCCAGTAGTGCCACGTTGCGGGGGGTTAAGAATGAGCAGTTCTTC
-,14,TRBJ2-1,TRBV29-1,-,CSGQTVGGYNEQFF,TGCAGCGGCCAGACAGTCGGGGGTTACAATGAGCAGTTCTTC
-,18,TRBJ1-1,TRBV28,TRBD1,CASSLYAGSGGWGTEAFF,TGTGCCAGCAGTTTATATGCGGGGTCAGGGGGCTGGGGCACTGAAGCTTTCTTT
-,17,TRBJ2-7,TRBV18,TRBD2,CASSPPTPSGRGYEQYF,TGTGCCAGCTCACCACCGACGCCTAGCGGGAGAGGGTACGAGCAGTACTTC
many,15,TRBJ1-2,TRBV5-1,TRBD1,CASSLEPGTAYGYTF,TGCGCCAGCAGCTTGGAACCCGGGACAGCCTATGGCTACACCTTC
once,15,TRBJ2-1,TRBV6-6,TRBD2,CASRGELAGSNEQFF,TGTGCCAGCAGAGGGGAACTAGCGGGATCGAATGAGCAGTTCTTC
-,13,TRBJ1-1,TRBV27,-,CASSRRVGTEAFF,TGTGCCAGCAGCCGGCGGGTGGGCACTGAAGCTTTCTTT
-,14,TRBJ1-2,TRBV15,-,CATSRDTAGNGYTF,TGTGCCACCAGCAGAGATACGGCAGGGAATGGCTACACCTTC
-,14,TRBJ2-1,TRBV9,TRBD2,CASSVEPIAGGQFF,TGTGCCAGCAGCGTAGAGCCGATAGCGGGAGGGCAGTTCTTC
-,14,TRBJ1-2,TRBV6-5,TRBD1,CASRSTGANYGYTF,TGTGCCAGCAGGTCCACAGGGGCCAACTATGGCTACACCTTC
-,15,TRBJ2-7,TRBV7-6,-,CASSLGQPYSYEQYF,TGTGCCAGCAGCCTCGGACAGCCTTATTCCTACGAGCAGTACTTC
-,14,TRBJ2-7,TRBV28,TRBD1,CASSLLDRAHEQYF,TGTGCCAGCAGTTTACTCGACAGGGCCCACGAGCAGTACTTC
-,13,TRBJ1-6,TRBV7-2,-,CASSSVRVSPLHF,TGTGCCAGCAGCTCAGTGCGGGTTTCACCCCTCCACTTT
-,17,TRBJ1-1,TRBV2,-,CASPYIDRDSQNTEAFF,TGTGCCAGCCCTTATATTGACCGGGACTCCCAGAACACTGAAGCTTTCTTT
-,13,TRBJ2-7,TRBV15,TRBD2,CTRGTGGPYEQYF,TGTACGCGAGGTACGGGAGGGCCGTACGAGCAGTACTTC
-,17,TRBJ1-2,TRBV18,-,CASSPVAARGPLGGYTF,TGTGCCAGCTCACCCGTAGCCGCAAGGGGCCCACTTGGTGGCTACACCTTC
few,15,TRBJ1-4,TRBV11-3,TRBD1,CASSLRTGQGGKLFF,TGTGCCAGCAGCTTACGTACCGGACAGGGCGGCAAACTGTTTTTT